This T cell receptor (beta chain) was sequenced in a study of beta chain features in type 1 diabetes. Study-wide results and caveats: Junctions at VDJ sites from type 1 diabetes patients had fewer insertions and more deletions. For cells with high TCR expression, cDNA sequencing could yield over-representation. Shorter TCRB CDR3s, moderately but significantly so, marked every one of the four CD4+ subsets in Type 1 diabetes patients.

CDR1 and CDR2 (germline): SGHTA, FQGNSA. The CDR3 has 12 residues. Between the trimmed V and J ends, which lost 2 bases and 5 bases, there was a span of 6 bases. Expressed TCRB transcripts were sequenced because the entire RNA isolate underwent reverse transcription. Data came from immunoSEQ multiplex PCR; TCRdb stores just in-frame clones and leaves some out. The repertoire holds around 70,000 clones, with roughly 50% as singletons. Sorting based on CD45RO/CCR7/CD25/CD127/CD95/CD27 separated CD4+ naive, central memory, regulatory and stem cell-like memory cells. Populations isolated by sorting all had purity greater than 95%. This clone was detected only a few times. Its antigen is unidentified.

This chain links TRBV7-2 with TRBJ2-5, with D unclear. The TCR sequence derives from a man aged 30-40 years with type 1 diabetes. The specimen was central memory CD4+ T cells from blood. CDR3 nucleotide sequence: TGTGCCAGCAGCTTAAGTCGGGAGACCCAGTACTTC. Amino acid sequence: CASSLSRETQYF.